This T cell receptor beta chain was captured in a study of blood T cell repertoires in COVID-19. As for the study in general: Spain, Italy and the United States supplied samples that represented acute and convalescent COVID-19.

In germline, CDR1 is MNHEY, CDR2 SMNVEV (reference sequence). The CDR3 covers 13 residues. V was trimmed by 4 bases and J by 0 bases, leaving 6 bases between them. Profiled with immunoSEQ multiplex PCR; TCRdb holds only in-frame clones, not every one. The repertoire holds about 140,000 clones, with just over 85% as singletons. The V gene is TRBV27, the J gene TRBJ1-1; D call uncertain. This clonotype was obtained from a woman in her fifties or sixties with acute or convalescent COVID-19. The sample consisted of peripheral blood. The CDR3 sequence: CASSSQMNTEAFF. CDR3 nucleotide sequence: TGTGCCAGCAGTTCCCAGATGAACACTGAAGCTTTCTTT.